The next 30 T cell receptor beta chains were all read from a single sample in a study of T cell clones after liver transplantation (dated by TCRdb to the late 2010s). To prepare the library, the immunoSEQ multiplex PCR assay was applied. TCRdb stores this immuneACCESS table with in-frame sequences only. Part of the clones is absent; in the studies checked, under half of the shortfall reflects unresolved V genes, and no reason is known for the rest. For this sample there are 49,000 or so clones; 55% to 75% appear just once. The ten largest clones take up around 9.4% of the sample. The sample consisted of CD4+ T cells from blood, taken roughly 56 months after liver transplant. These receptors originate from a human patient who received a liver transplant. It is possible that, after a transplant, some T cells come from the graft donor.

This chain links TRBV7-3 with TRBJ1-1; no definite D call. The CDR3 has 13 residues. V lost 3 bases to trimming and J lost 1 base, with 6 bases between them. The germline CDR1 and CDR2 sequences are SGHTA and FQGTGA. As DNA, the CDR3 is TGTGCCAGCAGCTTGCAGGCGAACACTGAAGCTTTCTTT. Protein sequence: CASSLQANTEAFF.

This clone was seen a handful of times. In nucleotides, the CDR3 is TGCAGCGTCGCCGGAGACCCCGGCGTCCTTTCCTACGAGCAGTACTTC. Translating gives CSVAGDPGVLSYEQYF. This rearrangement joins TRBV29-1 to TRBJ2-7; D unresolved. CDR1 and CDR2 (germline): SQVTM, ANQGSEA. The V end was cut by 6 bases, the J end by 1 base, with 22 bases between. The CDR3 totals 16 residues.

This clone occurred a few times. The CDR3 loop reads CASSLNPPAPTRSSPLHF. DNA for the CDR3: TGTGCCAGCAGTTTAAACCCCCCGGCTCCGACTAGGAGTTCACCCCTCCACTTT. V gene TRBV27 combines with J gene TRBJ1-6, with D unclear. The CDR3 loop spans 18 amino acids. V lost 2 bases and J lost 9, with 23 bases in between. Germline V CDR1 and CDR2: MNHEY, SMNVEV (reference sequence).

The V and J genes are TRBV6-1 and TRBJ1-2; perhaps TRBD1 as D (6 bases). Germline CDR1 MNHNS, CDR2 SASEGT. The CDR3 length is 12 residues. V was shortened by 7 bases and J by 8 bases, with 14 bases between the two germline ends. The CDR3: CASIRGQEGYTF. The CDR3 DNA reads TGTGCCAGCATCCGGGGGCAAGAAGGCTACACCTTC.

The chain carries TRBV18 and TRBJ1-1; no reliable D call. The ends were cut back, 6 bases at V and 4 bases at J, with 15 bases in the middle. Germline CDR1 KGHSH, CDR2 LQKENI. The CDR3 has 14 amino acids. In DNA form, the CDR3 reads TGTGCCAGCTCTTACCAAGAAGAGCTCACTGAAGCTTTCTTT. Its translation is CASSYQEELTEAFF.

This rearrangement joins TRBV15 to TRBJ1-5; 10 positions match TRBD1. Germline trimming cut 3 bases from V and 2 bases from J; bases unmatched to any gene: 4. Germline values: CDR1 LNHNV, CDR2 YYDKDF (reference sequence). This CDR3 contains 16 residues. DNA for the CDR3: TGTGCCACCAGCAGCCAGACAGGGGGCGGCAATCAGCCCCAGCATTTT. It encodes CATSSQTGGGNQPQHF.

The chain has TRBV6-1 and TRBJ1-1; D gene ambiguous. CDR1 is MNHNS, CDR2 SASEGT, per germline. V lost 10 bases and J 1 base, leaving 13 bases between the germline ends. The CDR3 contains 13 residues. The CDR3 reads CATVVNRNTEAFF. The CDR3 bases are TGTGCCACCGTGGTTAACAGGAACACTGAAGCTTTCTTT.

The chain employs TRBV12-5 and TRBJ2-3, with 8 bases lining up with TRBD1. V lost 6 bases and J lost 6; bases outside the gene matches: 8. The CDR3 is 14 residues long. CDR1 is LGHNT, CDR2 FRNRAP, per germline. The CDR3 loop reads CASGYGQGGDTQYF. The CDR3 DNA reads TGTGCTAGTGGATATGGACAGGGAGGCGATACGCAGTATTTT.

CDR3 DNA: TGTGCCAGTAGTATCCGACTAGCGGGGGGAGTAGGCACAGATACGCAGTATTTT. This codes for CASSIRLAGGVGTDTQYF. The chain recombines TRBV19 with TRBJ2-3; TRBD2 matches 13 bases. CDR3 length: 18 amino acids. CDR1 and CDR2 from the germline V gene are LNHDA and SQIVND (reference sequence). With V trimmed by 3 bases and J by 1 base, 7 bases remained unmatched.

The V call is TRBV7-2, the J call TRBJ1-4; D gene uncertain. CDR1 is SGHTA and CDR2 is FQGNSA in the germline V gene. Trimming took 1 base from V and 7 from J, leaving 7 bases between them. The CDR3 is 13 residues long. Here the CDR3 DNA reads TGTGCCAGCAGCTTAGAACAGTTTGAAAAACTGTTTTTT. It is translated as CASSLEQFEKLFF.

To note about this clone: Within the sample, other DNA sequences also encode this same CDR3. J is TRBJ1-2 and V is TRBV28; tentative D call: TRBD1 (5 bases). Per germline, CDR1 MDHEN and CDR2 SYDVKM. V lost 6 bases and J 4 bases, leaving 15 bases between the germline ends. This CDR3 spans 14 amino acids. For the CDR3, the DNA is TGTGCCAGCAGACCCAATACAGGTTCCTATGGCTACACCTTC. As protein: CASRPNTGSYGYTF.

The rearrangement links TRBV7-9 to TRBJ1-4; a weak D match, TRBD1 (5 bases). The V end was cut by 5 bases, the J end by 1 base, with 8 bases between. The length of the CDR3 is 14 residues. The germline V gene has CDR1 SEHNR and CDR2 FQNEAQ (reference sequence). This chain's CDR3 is CASSRDLTNEKLFF. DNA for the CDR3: TGTGCCAGCAGCCGGGACTTAACTAATGAAAAACTGTTTTTT.

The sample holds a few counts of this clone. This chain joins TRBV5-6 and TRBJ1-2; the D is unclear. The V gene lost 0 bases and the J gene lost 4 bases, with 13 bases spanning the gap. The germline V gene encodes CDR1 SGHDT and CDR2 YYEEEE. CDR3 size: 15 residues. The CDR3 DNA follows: TGTGCCAGCAGCTTGGTAGAGGCAACGGGCTATGGCTACACCTTC. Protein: CASSLVEATGYGYTF. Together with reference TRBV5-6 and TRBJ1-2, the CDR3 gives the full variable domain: DAGVTQSPTHLIKTRGQQVTLRCSPKSGHDTVSWYQQALGQGPQFIFQYYEEEERQRGNFPDRFSGHQFPNYSSELNVNALLLGDSALYLCASSLVEATGYGYTFGSGTRLTVV.

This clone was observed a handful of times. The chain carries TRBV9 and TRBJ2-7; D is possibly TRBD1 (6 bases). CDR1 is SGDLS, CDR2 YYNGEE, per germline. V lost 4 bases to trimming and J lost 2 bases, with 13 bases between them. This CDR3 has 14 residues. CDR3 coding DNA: TGTGCCAGCAGCCCTCGGACAGCTACCTACGAGCAGTACTTC. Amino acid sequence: CASSPRTATYEQYF. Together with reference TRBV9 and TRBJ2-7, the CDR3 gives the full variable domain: DSGVTQTPKHLITATGQRVTLRCSPRSGDLSVYWYQQSLDQGLQFLIQYYNGEERAKGNILERFSAQQFPDLHSELNLSSLELGDSALYFCASSPRTATYEQYFGPGTRLTVT.

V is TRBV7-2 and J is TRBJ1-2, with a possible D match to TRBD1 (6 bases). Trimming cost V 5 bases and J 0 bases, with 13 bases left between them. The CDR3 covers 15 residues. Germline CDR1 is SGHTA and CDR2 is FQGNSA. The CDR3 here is CASSSRQAANYGYTF. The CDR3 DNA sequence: TGTGCCAGCAGCAGCCGACAGGCGGCTAACTATGGCTACACCTTC.

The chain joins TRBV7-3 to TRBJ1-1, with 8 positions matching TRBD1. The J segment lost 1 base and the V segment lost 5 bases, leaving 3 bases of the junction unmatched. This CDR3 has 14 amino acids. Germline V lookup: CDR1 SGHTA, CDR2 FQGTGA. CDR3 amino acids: CASSRGQANTEAFF. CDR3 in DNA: TGTGCCAGCAGCCGGGGACAGGCGAACACTGAAGCTTTCTTT.

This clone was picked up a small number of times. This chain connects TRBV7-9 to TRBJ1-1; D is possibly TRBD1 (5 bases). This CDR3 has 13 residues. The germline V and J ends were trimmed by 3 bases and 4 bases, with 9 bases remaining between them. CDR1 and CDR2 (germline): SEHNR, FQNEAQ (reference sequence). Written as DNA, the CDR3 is TGTGCCAGCAGCTTGTCTGGGGGCACTGAAGCTTTCTTT. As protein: CASSLSGGTEAFF.

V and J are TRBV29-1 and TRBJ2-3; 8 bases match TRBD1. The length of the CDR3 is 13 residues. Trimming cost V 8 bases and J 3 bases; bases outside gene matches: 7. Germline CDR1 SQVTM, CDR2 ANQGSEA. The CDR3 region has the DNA TGCAGCATTGGACAGGGTATGACAGATACGCAGTATTTT. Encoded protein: CSIGQGMTDTQYF.

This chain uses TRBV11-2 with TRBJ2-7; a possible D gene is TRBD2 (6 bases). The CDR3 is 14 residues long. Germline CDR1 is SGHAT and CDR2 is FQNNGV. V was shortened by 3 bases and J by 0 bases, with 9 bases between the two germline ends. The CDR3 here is CASSFSGGSYEQYF. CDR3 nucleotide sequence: TGTGCCAGCAGCTTTTCCGGGGGCTCCTACGAGCAGTACTTC.

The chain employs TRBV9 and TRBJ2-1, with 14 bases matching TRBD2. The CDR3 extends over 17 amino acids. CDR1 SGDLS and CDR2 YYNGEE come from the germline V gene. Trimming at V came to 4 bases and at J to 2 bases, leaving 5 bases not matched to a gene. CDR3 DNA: TGTGCCAGCAGCCCTTGGACTAGCGGGGGGACCTACAATGAGCAGTTCTTC. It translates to CASSPWTSGGTYNEQFF.

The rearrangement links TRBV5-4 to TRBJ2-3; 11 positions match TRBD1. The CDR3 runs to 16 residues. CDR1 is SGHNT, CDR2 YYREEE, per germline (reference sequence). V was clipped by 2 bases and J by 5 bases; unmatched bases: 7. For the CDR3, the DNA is TGTGCCAGCAGCTTACTTGGACAGGGGGCAGGAGATACGCAGTATTTT. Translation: CASSLLGQGAGDTQYF.

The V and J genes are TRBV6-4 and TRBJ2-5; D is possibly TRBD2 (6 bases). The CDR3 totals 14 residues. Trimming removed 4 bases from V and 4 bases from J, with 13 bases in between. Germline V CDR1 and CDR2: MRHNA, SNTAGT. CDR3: CASSVLANAETQYF. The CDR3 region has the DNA TGTGCCAGCAGTGTACTAGCAAACGCAGAGACCCAGTACTTC.

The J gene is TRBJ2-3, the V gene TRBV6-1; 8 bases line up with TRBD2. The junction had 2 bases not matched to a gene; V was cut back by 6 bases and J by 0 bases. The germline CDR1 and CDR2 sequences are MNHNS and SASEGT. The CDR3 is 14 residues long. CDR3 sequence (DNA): TGTGCCAGCAGGCGGGGGGCGAGCACAGATACGCAGTATTTT. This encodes CASRRGASTDTQYF.

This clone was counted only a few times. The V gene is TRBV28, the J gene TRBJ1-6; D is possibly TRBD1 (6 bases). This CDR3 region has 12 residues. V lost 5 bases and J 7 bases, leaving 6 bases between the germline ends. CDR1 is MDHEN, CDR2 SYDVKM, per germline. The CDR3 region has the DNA TGTGCCAGCAGTACAGGGAATTCACCCCTCCACTTT. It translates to CASSTGNSPLHF.

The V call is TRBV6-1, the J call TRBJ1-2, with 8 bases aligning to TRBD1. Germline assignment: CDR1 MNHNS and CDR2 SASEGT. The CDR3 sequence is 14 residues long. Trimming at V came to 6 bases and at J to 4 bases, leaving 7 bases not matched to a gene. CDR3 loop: CASSPGQAGYGYTF. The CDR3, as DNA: TGTGCCAGCAGCCCGGGACAGGCCGGCTATGGCTACACCTTC.

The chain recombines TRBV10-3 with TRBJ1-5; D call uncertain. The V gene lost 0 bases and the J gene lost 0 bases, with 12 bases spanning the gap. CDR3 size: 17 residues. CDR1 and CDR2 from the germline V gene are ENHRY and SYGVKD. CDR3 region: CAISESKARNSNQPQHF. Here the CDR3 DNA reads TGTGCCATCAGTGAGTCGAAAGCAAGGAATAGCAATCAGCCCCAGCATTTT.

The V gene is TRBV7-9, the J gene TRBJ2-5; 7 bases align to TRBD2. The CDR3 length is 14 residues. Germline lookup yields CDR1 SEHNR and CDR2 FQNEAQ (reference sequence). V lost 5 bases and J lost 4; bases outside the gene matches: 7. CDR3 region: CASSPQGGRETQYF. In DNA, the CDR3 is TGTGCCAGCAGCCCCCAGGGAGGGCGAGAGACCCAGTACTTC.

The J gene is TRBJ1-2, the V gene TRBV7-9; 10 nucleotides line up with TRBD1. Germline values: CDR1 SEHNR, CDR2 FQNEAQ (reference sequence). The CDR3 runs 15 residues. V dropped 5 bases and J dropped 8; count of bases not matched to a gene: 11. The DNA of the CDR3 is TGTGCCAGCAGCCCCGACAGGGGGCGCAGAGGGGGCTACACCTTC. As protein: CASSPDRGRRGGYTF.

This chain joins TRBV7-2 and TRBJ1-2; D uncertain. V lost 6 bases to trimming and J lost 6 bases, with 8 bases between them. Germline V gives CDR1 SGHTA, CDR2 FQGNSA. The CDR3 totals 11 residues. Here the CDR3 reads CASSRFDGYTF. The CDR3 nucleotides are TGTGCCAGCAGTCGATTCGATGGCTACACCTTC.

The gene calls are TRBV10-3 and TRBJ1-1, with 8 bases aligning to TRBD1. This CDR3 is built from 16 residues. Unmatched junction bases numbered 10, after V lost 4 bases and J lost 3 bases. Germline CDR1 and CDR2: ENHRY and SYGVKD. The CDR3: CAISANSGTGDTEAFF. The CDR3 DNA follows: TGTGCCATCAGTGCAAATTCCGGGACAGGCGACACTGAAGCTTTCTTT.